This record covers a single T cell receptor beta chain. This clonotype has more than one count but fewer than ten. The clone's antigen remains unknown. No much larger clone is present one base from it, and per-base qualities are unavailable. Library preparation used multiplex PCR. The reads were generated on an Illumina HiSeq 4000. TCR beta libraries were built with iRepertoire HTBI primers and Arm-PCR amplification of CDR3 regions. Before sequencing, the PCR products underwent gel purification. For the original study's pipeline: Gene usage analysis of CDR3 amino acid clonotypes relied on the roughly 60 TRBV and 15 or so TRBJ segments identified across samples. COPE and FqMerger were used to merge filtered high-quality paired reads into contigs. BLAST was used to align contigs to IMGT TRBV, TRBD and TRBJ reference genes, with CDR3 defined following IMGT. Highly expanded clones were defined as clonotypes with a frequency above 0.1%. Repertoire diversity was measured by Shannon entropy, and V-J evenness by the Gini coefficient. Clonotypes shared by more than one individual were considered public. TCRdb applied fastp at Q25 and MiXCR to the public reads, then kept only in-frame beta chains. One record per CDR3 amino acid sequence lists the most common genes and DNA. These V and J calls originate from TCRdb's pipeline instead of the authors' own analysis. For this sample the table gives around 250,000 distinct CDR3 sequences, of which 15% to 20% were detected only once. Jointly, the top ten make up around 13% of the sample.

Spanning cysteine to phenylalanine, the CDR3 consists of 13 amino acids. Left in the record is the CDR3 DNA by itself, 39 bases read in frame from the first base. V is pared back by 1 base and J by 10 bases, with 13 bases lying between the germline termini. CDR1 and CDR2, looked up from the germline V gene, are KGHSH and LQKENI. This entry comes from a study of regulatory T cells in long-lasting Graves disease (dated by TCRdb to about 2021). Study-level background: Newly diagnosed Graves' disease patients had taken antithyroid drugs for less than 3 months. Persistent Graves' disease patients were compared with newly diagnosed Graves' disease patients by peripheral blood TCR sequencing and RNA sequencing. The study was conducted in China and was registered as a clinical trial. A total of about 35 samples underwent TCR sequencing: around 13 from persistent and some 20 from newly diagnosed Graves' disease patients.

Taken with the paper, the label for time point translates to: newly diagnosed GD, antithyroid drugs for less than 3 months. For both TCR sequencing and RNA sequencing, RNA was extracted from PBMCs in TRIzol. Graves' disease was diagnosed according to American Thyroid Association guidelines. Recruitment of patients was carried out at an endocrinology department in Xi'an, China. Each patient gave 7.5 to 10 milliliters of peripheral blood, collected in an EDTA anticoagulant tube. Ficoll Paque Plus density gradient separation was used to isolate PBMCs, and no additional T cell sorting was done. An Agilent 2100 Bioanalyzer and agarose gel were used to check RNA quality, and a NanoDrop 2000 was used to measure RNA concentration. Findings and caveats that apply to the study as a whole: Lower TCR Shannon entropy and fewer highly expanded clones were observed in persistent Graves' disease patients than in newly diagnosed patients, which suggested clonal expansion. As a limitation, the authors acknowledged that the small sample size may reduce accuracy. Only the TCR beta chain was sequenced and analyzed. Persistent patients shared more public clonotypes among themselves (around 2,800) than newly diagnosed patients did (roughly 920). Persistent disease showed preferential use of TRBV28, TRBJ1-2 and TRBJ2-5, whereas newly diagnosed disease favored TRBV20-1 and TRBJ2-1. Peripheral blood alone was examined, since thyroid tissue, which constituted the primary lesion, could not be accessed.

The data also belong to a second study, concerning T cells in Graves' hyperthyroidism and ophthalmopathy. The second paper states: Stable Graves' hyperthyroidism was defined as no progression to ophthalmopathy during 18 months of follow-up. The hyperthyroidism patients were between 18 and 65 years old and newly diagnosed, with a disease duration of less than 2 months. Any patient with an uncontrolled infection, another autoimmune disease, pregnancy or lactation was excluded. Clinical symptoms, serum thyroxine and TRAb, thyroid ultrasound, and orbital computed tomography formed the basis for the diagnoses. For the first round of RT-PCR on the TCR CDR3, the HTBI primer set was used together with the Qiagen OneStep RT-PCR kit. Blood samples also contained most of the expanded thyroid clonotypes (frequency above 0.001), which suggests that blood repertoires may reflect thyroid immune responses. In cross-validation, a model built on a 13 V-J signature told ophthalmopathy apart from stable hyperthyroidism with less than 90% sensitivity and about 81% specificity, and in testing the same model reached 80%/75%. In validation, the model predicted progression to ophthalmopathy a median of 6.5 months before onset, with roughly 70% sensitivity and more than 72% specificity. TCR V-J signatures able to tell the groups apart were searched for in a discovery cohort of approximately 95 patients, of whom over 40 had Graves' ophthalmopathy and around 58 had stable Graves' hyperthyroidism. Prospective prediction of ophthalmopathy was tested in an independent validation cohort consisting of roughly 20 hyperthyroidism patients and 15 or so patients who later progressed to ophthalmopathy. The approximately 90 discovery patients were divided at random into training and test sets in a 7:3 ratio. In several Graves' hyperthyroidism patients, the study also compared T-cell repertoires from thyroid tissue with T-cell repertoires from blood. Once sampling was done, hyperthyroidism patients were given methimazole at a starting dose of 30 mg daily, whereas ophthalmopathy patients were given high-dose intravenous methylprednisolone. Libraries were constructed in a second round of multiplex PCR, after which size selection and purification were performed. Libraries were sequenced paired-end with 100 bp reads on an Illumina HiSeq2000. Raw data were processed with SOAPnuke, discarding reads with adapters, uncalled bases, mean Phred below 15, or no exact constant-primer or identifier match. COPE v1.2.5 was used to merge the high-quality paired reads, and each unique nucleotide sequence was defined as a clonotype. MiTCR v1.1 was used to align clonotypes to the IMGT TRBV, TRBD and TRBJ reference segments. Analysis was restricted to V-J combinations with a frequency above 0.0001, which covered about 99% of repertoires. The TCS score was defined as the ratio of F50 (clonal expansion) to E x V (chaos), calculated using BLOSUM62-based TCRdist between CDR3 peptides within each V-J. Welch's t-statistics and random forest reduced just over 500 V-J features to 10 to 15, which were used in a naive Bayes classifier (R e1071). No statistical method was used to fix the sample size in advance, and group allocation was not hidden from the investigators. According to the paper, TCR Vbeta CDR3 sequencing was carried out on roughly 130 peripheral blood samples, which came from fewer than 50 ophthalmopathy, around 74 hyperthyroidism and roughly 17 progressor patients.

Sequencing was performed on peripheral blood mononuclear cells (PBMCs), taken at new diagnosis, from a patient treated with antithyroid drugs. This clonotype was obtained from a woman in her 30s with Graves disease. Donor details come from another sample of the same person, matched by shared clones. The rearrangement joined TRBV18 to TRBJ1-1; no D gene can be assigned with confidence. The CDR3 here reads CASSPRGGPGAFF. The nucleotides are TGTGCCAGCTCACCACGAGGAGGGCCGGGAGCTTTCTTT.